Shown below are 23 T cell receptor beta chains from a single sample sequenced in a study of human T cells and chemical hapten exposure. Unfractionated whole blood yielded the extracted total RNA. During construction of the library, unique molecular identifiers were attached to individual cDNA molecules for quantitative, reproducible TCR counting. TCRdb called the reads again in MiXCR, with one record for every CDR3 protein. Of around 120,000 distinct CDR3 sequences listed, approximately 9.3% are singletons. Sequenced sample: whole blood. Receptor source: a human donor in good health. Some clones in this sample may be carry-over from other donors' samples.

This clonotype was found many times. V gene TRBV6-6 combines with J gene TRBJ2-1, with 7 bases lining up with TRBD2. From germline, CDR1 is MNHNY and CDR2 SVGAGI (reference sequence). CDR3 size: 21 residues. V shed 0 bases, J shed 4 bases, and the junction held 21 bases outside the gene matches. The CDR3 region has the DNA TGTGCCAGCAGTTACTCCAATACTGGGGCCTGGGTAGCGGGTGTTTACAATGAGCAGTTCTTC. Translated, it gives CASSYSNTGAWVAGVYNEQFF.

The chain is built from TRBV6-5 and TRBJ2-6, with D perhaps TRBD2 (5 bases). Germline CDR1 reads MNHEY; CDR2 reads SVGAGI. The CDR3 is 16 residues long. V lost 6 bases and J 0 bases, leaving 12 bases between the germline ends. CDR3 DNA sequence: TGTGCCAGCAGGCGGACGGGATCCTCTGGGGCCAACGTCCTGACTTTC. It yields the protein CASRRTGSSGANVLTF.

The chain carries TRBV5-6 and TRBJ2-3, with D uncertain. The CDR3 runs 17 residues. The V end lost 0 bases, the J end lost 2 bases, and 16 bases lay between the germline ends. The germline CDR1 and CDR2 sequences are SGHDT and YYEEEE. The CDR3 nucleotides read TGTGCCAGCAGCTTGGTAACGCCGGAAACTTACACAGATACGCAGTATTTT. Amino acids: CASSLVTPETYTDTQYF. The whole variable domain, filled in from reference TRBV5-6 and TRBJ2-3, reads DAGVTQSPTHLIKTRGQQVTLRCSPKSGHDTVSWYQQALGQGPQFIFQYYEEEERQRGNFPDRFSGHQFPNYSSELNVNALLLGDSALYLCASSLVTPETYTDTQYFGPGTRLTVL.

This clonotype was recorded a few times. The chain has TRBV29-1 and TRBJ2-1, with D perhaps assigned TRBD1 or TRBD2 (5 bases each). The CDR3 is 13 amino acids. Germline V CDR1 and CDR2: SQVTM, ANQGSEA. V dropped 5 bases and J dropped 4 bases, with 12 bases sitting between them. The DNA for the CDR3 is TGCAGCGTTCAGGGACCGTTATACAATGAGCAGTTCTTC. This sequence encodes CSVQGPLYNEQFF.

This clonotype was picked up many times. V and J are TRBV10-3 and TRBJ1-1; tentatively, D is TRBD1 (6 bases). Looked up from germline, CDR1 is ENHRY and CDR2 is SYGVKD. V dropped 5 bases and J dropped 1 base, with 11 bases sitting between them. The CDR3 is made up of 14 amino acids. The CDR3 is CAISPTGKNTEAFF. CDR3 sequence (DNA): TGTGCCATCAGTCCTACAGGGAAGAACACTGAAGCTTTCTTT.

This chain uses TRBV20-1 with TRBJ1-1, with D uncertain. The CDR3 runs to 15 residues. In germline, CDR1 is DFQATT, CDR2 SNEGSKA (reference sequence). The V and J ends lost 0 bases and 0 bases respectively, with 11 bases between them. CDR3: CSARDVKGLNTEAFF. The CDR3 bases are TGCAGTGCTAGAGATGTTAAGGGTTTGAACACTGAAGCTTTCTTT.

This clonotype was seen a handful of times. V gene TRBV3-1 combines with J gene TRBJ1-5, with D tentatively TRBD1 (5 bases). Trimming removed 1 base at V and 3 bases at J, with 16 bases between. The CDR3 has 17 residues. Germline V gives CDR1 LGHDT, CDR2 YNNKEL (reference sequence). CDR3 loop: CASSQVSGTSVNQPQHF. The CDR3, as DNA: TGTGCCAGCAGCCAAGTATCCGGGACTTCTGTCAATCAGCCCCAGCATTTT.

Only a few counts were recorded for this clonotype. The chain recombines TRBV7-8 with TRBJ1-1; D is ambiguous. The CDR3 contains 18 residues. Germline V gene lookup returns CDR1 SGHVS and CDR2 FQNEAQ. V was cut by 5 bases and J by 0 bases, with 22 bases left in between. The CDR3 nucleotides are TGTGCCAGCAGCATTTCGGGTTCCTCGGTTAGAATGAACACTGAAGCTTTCTTT. Amino acids: CASSISGSSVRMNTEAFF.

This clonotype has more than one count but fewer than ten. The chain uses TRBV7-9 and TRBJ2-1; 7 bases line up with TRBD2. J lost 14 bases, V lost 1 base, and 20 bases had no gene match. The germline V gene encodes CDR1 SEHNR and CDR2 FQNEAQ (reference sequence). The CDR3 totals 17 residues. CDR3 region: CASSLVSSGGERRGKFF. CDR3 in DNA: TGTGCCAGCAGCTTAGTCTCTAGCGGAGGCGAGCGCCGAGGGAAGTTCTTC.

To note about this clonotype: The germline gene is not matched at one end of the junction; a read error may be the cause. The V and J genes are TRBV27 and TRBJ1-2; 10 bases map to TRBD1. CDR3 length equals 14 residues. Germline V gene sequence: CDR1 MNHEY, CDR2 SMNVEV (reference sequence). In DNA, the CDR3 is TGTGCCAGCAGTTCGGGACAGGGGAACTATGGCTACATCTTC. As protein: CASSSGQGNYGYIF.

This chain's CDR3 is CASSLLGFDTQYF. CDR3 nucleotides: TGTGCCAGCAGCTTATTAGGGTTTGATACGCAGTATTTT. This sequence joins TRBV7-2 and TRBJ2-3; D gene unclear. Per germline, CDR1 SGHTA and CDR2 FQGNSA. Trimming took off 2 bases at V and 6 bases at J, with 9 bases between the two ends. This CDR3 comprises 13 residues.

This clonotype has just one count. A much larger clone lies one base from this, so it may be a read error. The chain is built from TRBV4-1 and TRBJ1-2; D not certain. Germline CDR1 MGHRA, CDR2 YSYEKL. This CDR3 comprises 16 residues. The V and J ends lost 2 bases and 0 bases respectively, with 13 bases between them. CDR3 nucleotides: TGCGCCAGCAGCCAAATCATGGGCCAAACTAACTATGGCTACACCTTC. This sequence encodes CASSQIMGQTNYGYTF.

The chain is built from TRBV20-1 and TRBJ2-2; TRBD2 matches at 10 bases. Per germline, CDR1 DFQATT and CDR2 SNEGSKA (reference sequence). V lost 6 bases to trimming and J lost 7 bases; unmatched junction nucleotides: 8. The CDR3 has 14 residues. CDR3 sequence (DNA): TGCAGTGCGCCTAGCGGGAGTGTTAACGGGGAGCTGTTTTTT. Translated, it gives CSAPSGSVNGELFF.

This clonotype has ten or more counts. V gene TRBV4-3 combines with J gene TRBJ2-3; 7 nucleotides agree with TRBD2. With V trimmed by 3 bases and J by 1 base, 4 bases remained unmatched. CDR1 is LGHNA and CDR2 is YSLEER in the germline V gene. CDR3 length equals 15 residues. The CDR3 loop is CASSHGSGGTDTQYF. In nucleotides, the CDR3 is TGCGCCAGCAGCCACGGAAGCGGGGGCACAGATACGCAGTATTTT.

The chain joins TRBV7-3 to TRBJ2-3, with D unresolved. Germline CDR1 is SGHTA and CDR2 is FQGTGA. The V and J ends lost 0 bases and 4 bases respectively, with 5 bases between them. The CDR3 contains 13 residues. CDR3 DNA sequence: TGTGCCAGCAGCTTAACTCCCCCAGATACGCAGTATTTT. Its protein product is CASSLTPPDTQYF.

This clonotype was counted ten times or more. This chain connects TRBV29-1 to TRBJ1-1; D is uncertain. Trimming took off 0 bases at V and 10 bases at J, with 9 bases between the two ends. CDR1 is SQVTM, CDR2 ANQGSEA, per germline. The CDR3 is 11 amino acids. CDR3 protein: CSVEDTARAFF. The CDR3, as DNA: TGCAGCGTTGAAGATACGGCCCGAGCTTTCTTT.

V and J are TRBV7-9 and TRBJ2-7; TRBD2 matches at 11 bases. Trimming removed 2 bases from V and 6 bases from J; junction bases left unmatched: 3. CDR1 is SEHNR and CDR2 is FQNEAQ in the germline V gene (reference sequence). This CDR3 spans 14 amino acids. CDR3 sequence (DNA): TGTGCCAGCAGCTTAACCGGACTAGCGGGCGAGCAGTACTTC. Amino acid sequence: CASSLTGLAGEQYF.

In its sample, this clonotype was seen many times. This chain uses TRBV20-1 with TRBJ2-7; TRBD2 might be the D (5 bases). This CDR3 has 14 residues. Looked up from germline, CDR1 is DFQATT and CDR2 is SNEGSKA (reference sequence). Trimming stripped 5 bases from V and 1 base from J, with 15 bases between. In DNA form, the CDR3 reads TGCAGTGCTGGAGGAGGAGGTGTTTCCTACGAGCAGTACTTC. This codes for CSAGGGGVSYEQYF.

This chain links TRBV5-5 with TRBJ1-5; 8 bases line up with TRBD1. V lost 2 bases, J lost 2 bases, and 6 bases stayed unmatched. The CDR3 totals 16 residues. Germline CDR1 is SGHKS and CDR2 is YYEKEE (reference sequence). CDR3 coding DNA: TGTGCCAGCAGCTTCCAGGGGGCGAGCGGCAATCAGCCCCAGCATTTT. Protein sequence: CASSFQGASGNQPQHF.

The chain employs TRBV2 and TRBJ2-1, with D maybe TRBD2 (6 bases). Per the germline V gene, CDR1 is SNHLY and CDR2 is FYNNEI. This CDR3 spans 16 amino acids. Trimming removed 7 bases at V and 2 bases at J, with 18 bases between. The CDR3 coding sequence is TGTGCCAGCACCCCGAGTAGCGGAAACCCCTACAATGAGCAGTTCTTC. This translates into CASTPSSGNPYNEQFF.

Many counts were recorded for this clonotype. The chain recombines TRBV27 with TRBJ2-2, with D perhaps TRBD1 (6 bases). CDR3 length: 15 amino acids. Germline CDR1 is MNHEY and CDR2 is SMNVEV (reference sequence). V shed 1 base and J shed 5 bases, with 11 bases lying between them. CDR3 in DNA: TGTGCCAGCAGTTTATATCAACAGGGAACCGGGGAGCTGTTTTTT. This translates into CASSLYQQGTGELFF.

This clonotype has more than one count but fewer than ten. The rearrangement joins TRBV12-5 to TRBJ2-7, with 7 nucleotides matching TRBD2. V dropped 0 bases and J dropped 2; count of bases not matched to a gene: 4. The germline gives CDR1 LGHNT, CDR2 FRNRAP. This CDR3 is 15 amino acids long. CDR3 DNA: TGTGCTAGTGGTTTGGTACTAGCGACCACCTACGAGCAGTACTTC. It is translated as CASGLVLATTYEQYF.

The table lists this clonotype with a few counts. The CDR3 loop is CASSPPRGIANQPQHF. The DNA for the CDR3 is TGTGCCAGCAGCCCTCCGAGAGGGATAGCCAATCAGCCCCAGCATTTT. The chain employs TRBV4-2 and TRBJ1-5; no firm D call. Trimming took 4 bases from V and 3 from J, leaving 16 bases between them. This CDR3 contains 16 residues. Germline V gives CDR1 LGHNA, CDR2 YNFKEQ.